This paragraph reports one T cell receptor beta chain. Its antigen is still unknown. This sample was included in a study of human T cells and chemical hapten exposure. On the study more broadly: Upper-back patch tests with 0.01% DPC were read at 6 days.

V lost 5 bases to trimming and J lost 0 bases, with 11 bases between them. This CDR3 spans 14 amino acids. Germline V gene sequence: CDR1 DFQATT, CDR2 SNEGSKA (reference sequence). Study findings and constraints: Expanded TCR counts at PT1 went up together with patch test score, a positive correlation. Significantly more large CDR3 similarity clusters arose among expanded TCRs than among controls.

The time point here: patch test 3, about 24 weeks after DPC sensitization. Indicated treatment: therapeutic diphenylcyclopropenone sensitization with weekly scalp DPC. At patch-test visits, sampling came before the patch test. TCRdb used MiXCR to reprocess the RACE reads, holding one entry per CDR3 protein. The table records about 190,000 distinct CDR3 sequences, about 25% of them present only once. The J gene is TRBJ1-5, the V gene TRBV20-1; D is ambiguous. This clonotype was obtained from a woman aged 40-49 years with alopecia areata. Some clones in this sample may be carry-over from other donors' samples. The sample was whole blood, taken in connection with sensitization to the hapten diphenylcyclopropenone (DPC). In DNA form, the CDR3 reads TGCAGTGCTCGCAAGCCAGGTAGCAATCAGCCCCAGCATTTT. Translating it yields CSARKPGSNQPQHF.